This TCR beta chain was recovered during a study of Ad26.COV2.S vaccination and SARS-CoV-2 variants. The sample's treatment: over 15 received Ad26.COV2.S at low or high dose, single or two shots; five or six received placebo; per-sample allocation not given. All samples were drawn on day 63, counting from the first vaccine or placebo injection. Sequencing was performed with immunoSEQ multiplex PCR; in TCRdb, only in-frame clones are kept and a portion is missing. The sample holds some 300,000 clones, roughly 86% seen once. V lost 2 bases to trimming and J lost 3 bases; unmatched junction nucleotides: 4. The CDR3 runs 15 residues. Germline CDR1 and CDR2: KGHDR and SFDVKD.

The sample here was peripheral blood, taken in a trial of Ad26.COV2.S vaccine versus placebo. The receptor was isolated from a person between 18 and 59 years old who received the Ad26.COV2.S COVID-19 vaccine or a placebo. The chain joins TRBV24-1 to TRBJ2-5; 8 nucleotides match TRBD2. The CDR3 DNA reads as TGTGCCACCAGTGATTCGCGGGGGGTTGAAGAGACCCAGTACTTC. It codes for CATSDSRGVEETQYF.